This T cell receptor (beta chain) was profiled in a study of blood T cell repertoires in COVID-19. Study-level background: The origin of the acute and convalescent COVID-19 samples was the United States, Italy and Spain.

Authors' methods: Estimation of nucleated cell counts relied on the amplification of reference gene primers. Using immunoSEQ multiplex PCR, the repertoire was profiled, and TCRdb retains in-frame clones only, with some absent. Clonal size and the V and J genes are those of that table, whereas D and trimming came from the DNA. The data show 100,000 to 150,000 clones, more than 85% seen once. This CDR3 has 14 residues. V was clipped by 2 bases and J by 1 base; unmatched bases: 1. Per germline, CDR1 SNHLY and CDR2 FYNNEI. The chain has TRBV2 and TRBJ1-1, with 7 bases identical to TRBD1. The TCR sequence derives from a man over 45 with active or convalescent COVID-19. Sequencing input: peripheral blood. CDR3 sequence (DNA): TGTGCCAGCAGTGAACAGGGGGGGAACACTGAAGCTTTCTTT. Amino acid sequence: CASSEQGGNTEAFF.